This TCR beta chain is from a study of blood T cells in healthy people across ages. The study, taken as a whole, reports: PBMCs were not sorted, which prevented a conclusive comparison of naive versus antigen-experienced cells. Comparison with aged donors showed that long-lived donors had more naive CD4+ cells and higher diversity.

The use of a sample-barcoded 5' primer and a J-beta primer mix characterized a second PCR of roughly 6 to 11 cycles. All cDNA molecules were each tagged by a template-switch adaptor with 12 random nucleotides. In TCRdb, the 5' RACE reads were re-called with MiXCR into one record per CDR3 protein. This sample yields fewer than 2,000,000 distinct CDR3 sequences, of which around 36% are seen a single time; approximately 10% belongs to the top ten. With respect to this clonotype: Its cognate antigen is unknown.

The CDR3 totals 14 residues. The V end was cut by 2 bases, the J end by 4 bases, with 15 bases between. The V gene's germline CDR1 is DFQATT and CDR2 SNEGSKA (reference sequence). Each of the donors had around 9 milliliters of peripheral blood drawn into EDTA-treated Vacutainer tubes. This clonotype was obtained from a woman in her 30s in good health. Sequencing was done on a sample of blood. The chain links TRBV20-1 to TRBJ2-7; the D call may be TRBD1 or TRBD2 (5 bases each). The CDR3 DNA follows: TGCAGTGCTAGAACCGGGGCCAGGAGGTACGAGCAGTACTTC. This codes for CSARTGARRYEQYF.